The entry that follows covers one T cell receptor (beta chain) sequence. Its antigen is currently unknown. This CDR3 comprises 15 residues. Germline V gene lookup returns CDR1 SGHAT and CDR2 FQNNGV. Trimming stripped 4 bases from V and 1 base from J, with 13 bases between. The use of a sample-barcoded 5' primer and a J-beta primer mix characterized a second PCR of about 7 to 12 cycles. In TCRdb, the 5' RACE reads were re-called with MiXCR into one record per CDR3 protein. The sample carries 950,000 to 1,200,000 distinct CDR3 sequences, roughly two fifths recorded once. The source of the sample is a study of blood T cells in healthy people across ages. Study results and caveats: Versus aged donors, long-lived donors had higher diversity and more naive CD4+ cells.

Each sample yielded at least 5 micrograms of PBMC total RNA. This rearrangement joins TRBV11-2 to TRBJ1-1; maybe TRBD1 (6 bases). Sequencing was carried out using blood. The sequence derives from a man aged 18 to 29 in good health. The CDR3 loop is CASSSEPGQNTEAFF. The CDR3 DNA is TGTGCCAGCAGCTCCGAACCGGGACAGAACACTGAAGCTTTCTTT.